This T cell receptor (beta chain) emerged from a study of cytomegalovirus exposure and HLA in healthy donors (dated by TCRdb to 2016 to 2017). Study-wide context: An earlier analysis of some 600 of the donors reported 276 Gb of sequence data and 90 million to 120 million unique TCR beta sequences obtained from about 170 million T cells. An early release covering some 640 HLA-typed donors comprised about 300 gigabases of sequencing data and roughly 86 million unique TCR sequences. The genetic ancestry cluster associated with self-reported Caucasian donors included 65% to 90% of the 398 genotyped donors. The study aimed to test whether cataloging public T cell receptors could reveal signatures of past pathogen exposure. Using immunosequencing, the study profiled T cell repertoires from 666 subjects and related those repertoires to cytomegalovirus serostatus. Along with the 666-subject first cohort, a separate validation cohort of over 90 different subjects was used. High-throughput TCR immunosequencing, statistical association of individual TCRs with disease status, and machine learning were combined to predict cytomegalovirus infection status. A later analysis re-analyzed previously published TCR beta repertoires from approximately 670 donors and added high-resolution HLA genotyping to study TCR occurrence patterns. The later analysis used no new phenotypic data to find candidate immune exposures, relying instead on TCR beta sequences and their occurrence across donors. An earlier analysis of around 640 of the donors used high-throughput TCR beta sequencing to judge whether each TCR beta V gene segment behaved as functional or pseudogenic. Alongside the repertoire data, information on donor age, sex, ethnicity and CMV serostatus was compiled. A later genetic analysis took genome-wide SNP genotypes for about 55% of the 666 donors and used that subset as a discovery cohort. Every discovery cohort repertoire had been produced on one sequencing platform. HLA typing included class I and class II loci at four-digit resolution. The number of donors typed differed by locus, with about 629-630 for A, B, C, DRB1 and DQB1, around 560 for DQA1, over 600 for DPA1, and approximately 470 for DPB1. Because of strong linkage in the cohort, four to six DR-DQ haplotypes were treated as single units for association and clustering. On average, roughly 200,000 unique TCR beta nucleotide sequences were sequenced per donor among several hundred genotyped donors of the cohort, with roughly 20% of those sequences being non-productive. What the study reported, not specific to this receptor: According to a later analysis, TCR association rates differed among HLA loci, with DRB1 alleles showing the most associated TCRs and HLA-C alleles showing the fewest. According to a later analysis, parvovirus B19, influenza, CMV and Epstein-Barr virus appeared linked to several top co-occurrence clusters. Most CMV-associated TCR beta chains appeared to be HLA-restricted in a later analysis, and the HLA associations seemed to be driven largely by CMV exposure. Three of the identified cytomegalovirus-associated TCR beta chains were confirmed in vitro to be specific for cytomegalovirus antigens. Presence/absence analyses assumed roughly uniform sequencing depth across donors, an assumption that may not hold. The classifier was reported to diagnose cytomegalovirus status with high specificity and sensitivity in both the original cohort and the validation cohort. A cluster of highly shared sequence variants was judged likely to be a technical artifact of the sequencing pipeline. According to the authors, the approach could potentially be generalized to other disease states and immunological phenotypes. In a later analysis, some 17,000 TCR beta sequences were associated with specific HLA alleles at a false discovery rate of 0.05. While some public TCRs were present in many individuals, most TCR sequences turned up only very rarely across donors. About 17 rarely observed V segments, including chromosome 9 orphons, were excluded from the earlier analysis of just under 600 of the donors because counts were too low. The 87-base-pair reads could not distinguish some IMGT-functional V segments, including TRBV6-2 and TRBV6-3, so those segments were excluded. The only immune exposure information available for the cohort was CMV serostatus. Assigning TCR associations to individual alleles was difficult when HLA alleles, especially DR and DQ, strongly co-occurred. Only TCR beta chains were sequenced in this cohort, and the absence of alpha or paired-chain data limited detectable features. An association between a missense DCLRE1C variant and V-gene and J-gene trimming of TCR beta chains was found in a later genetic analysis and replicated in an independent cohort. A further reported finding was that TCR beta sequences accurately predicted the HLA-A and HLA-B alleles for most subjects in the first cohort. Because HLA typing was unavailable for some donors at each locus, only the typed subset was used in association tests. Correlated functional status among segregating V segments might be attributable to linkage disequilibrium, but an unknown experimental factor could not be ruled out. In a later analysis, HLA-associated TCR beta chains showed more clonal expansion and lower generation probabilities than non-associated chains that were equally common. In an earlier analysis of some 550 of the donors, most TCR beta V segments were observed in productive rearrangements about 90% or about 30% of the time, broadly matching IMGT annotations. According to a later genetic analysis, donors in an Asian-associated ancestry cluster had fewer N-insertions in productive TCRs than the approximately 670-donor mean. A total of 150 or so TCR beta chains were listed by the study as associated with cytomegalovirus.

V loses 2 bases at its end and J loses 0 bases; junction bases beyond the gene matches: 2. The CDR3 runs 16 residues from the cysteine to the phenylalanine. The entry retains the CDR3 DNA only, 48 bases that are in frame from base 1. The germline V gene gives CDR1 as MRHNA and CDR2 as SNTAGT. In the case of this clone: This receptor's antigen is unknown. One base away there is no much larger clone; base qualities are not given.

The library was built by means of the immunoSEQ multiplex PCR assay. For the multiplex PCR, a mixture combining 60 forward primers for TCR Vbeta segments and 13 reverse primers for TCR Jbeta segments was used. A multiplex PCR assay on genomic DNA amplified the CDR3 region of rearranged TCR beta genes. The amplified TCR beta libraries were sequenced on the Illumina HiSeq System as 87-base-pair reads. The authors' pipeline ran thus. In a later analysis, some 80 million unique TCR beta chains were counted across the approximately 620 repertoires, and around 10 million of these chains were shared by at least two donors. A nearest-neighbor algorithm error-corrected the raw reads and collapsed the reads into unique sequences, merging closely related sequences to remove PCR and sequencing errors. To assign V, D and J gene segments, CDR3 sequences were aligned to IMGT reference sequences. For a sequence to be retained, a match of at least six nucleotides was required to both a V gene segment and a J gene segment. Rearrangements were classified as productive when the CDR3 lacked stop codons and remained in frame with V and J, and all other rearrangements were classified as non-productive. Following IMGT convention, CDR3 was defined as the stretch from the second conserved V-encoded cysteine to the conserved J-encoded phenylalanine. Sequences without an unambiguous match to a single V gene segment were excluded from the earlier analysis of about 600 of the donors. An earlier analysis of a few hundred of the donors classified V segments as functional when productive rearrangements were above 56.7% and as segregating when the standard deviation between donors was above 5%. A statistical classification framework was developed to diagnose cytomegalovirus status using the catalog of TCR beta chain sequences. A later analysis assigned V and J genes by comparing TCR nucleotide sequences with IMGT/GENE-DB human TR gene sequences. The TCRdist pipeline was used in a later analysis to assign CDR3 sequences and most-parsimonious VDJ recombination scenarios. In a later analysis, each TCR beta chain was defined by its CDR3 amino acid sequence together with its V-gene family, and reads without a unique V-gene family were excluded. As a way to deal with suspected cross-contamination and a sequencing artifact, a later analysis dropped 500 to 700 nucleotide sequences that were highly shared and had low generation probability. For each public chain, a later analysis derived a clonal expansion index from normalized ranks of inferred template counts within each repertoire. A later analysis computed generation probabilities with a VDJ recombination model fitted to out-of-frame rearrangements, and checked the results against IGoR. In a later analysis, TCR-TCR, TCR-HLA and TCR-CMV co-occurrence was scored with hypergeometric tests, and a repertoire-size bias correction was applied to TCR pairs. A later analysis estimated false discovery rates by permuting HLA or CMV assignments 20 times. A later analysis grouped co-occurring TCRs with DBSCAN, adding TCRdist sequence similarity when clustering within HLA-allele-positive subsets. Repertoires with fewer than 30,000 or more than 120,000 public chains, plus five repertoires with anomalous nucleotide sharing, were excluded from co-occurrence clustering. Entries here come from immuneACCESS through TCRdb and include only in-frame sequences with V and J called. Some clones fail to appear in such tables; in the studies checked, an unresolved V gene covers under half of the shortfall, and the cause of the remainder is unknown. V and J calls plus clone size are reproduced from that table; the DNA served to infer D and trimming. Recorded for this sample are about 85,000 clones; about 67% of them occurred a single time. 2.1% of the sample rests with the top ten.

The cohort consisted of 650 to 700 healthy bone marrow donors. All cohort members were sampled while nominally healthy, although unrecorded immune exposures were likely present. The donor was CMV seronegative and was included in the group of hundreds of seronegative cohort members. Every donor gave a peripheral blood sample, and the peripheral blood mononuclear cells from that sample were used for TCR beta sequencing. Genomic DNA extraction from the blood cell samples was performed with the Qiagen DNeasy Blood Extraction Kit. The specimen sequenced was PBMCs. This receptor was identified in a man younger than 45 in good health and CMV-seronegative. The chain joins TRBV6-4 to TRBJ2-3, with 10 middle bases fitting TRBD2. The bases read TGTGCCAGCAGTGACGTAGCGGGGGGAAGCACAGATACGCAGTATTTT. Translated, it gives CASSDVAGGSTDTQYF.